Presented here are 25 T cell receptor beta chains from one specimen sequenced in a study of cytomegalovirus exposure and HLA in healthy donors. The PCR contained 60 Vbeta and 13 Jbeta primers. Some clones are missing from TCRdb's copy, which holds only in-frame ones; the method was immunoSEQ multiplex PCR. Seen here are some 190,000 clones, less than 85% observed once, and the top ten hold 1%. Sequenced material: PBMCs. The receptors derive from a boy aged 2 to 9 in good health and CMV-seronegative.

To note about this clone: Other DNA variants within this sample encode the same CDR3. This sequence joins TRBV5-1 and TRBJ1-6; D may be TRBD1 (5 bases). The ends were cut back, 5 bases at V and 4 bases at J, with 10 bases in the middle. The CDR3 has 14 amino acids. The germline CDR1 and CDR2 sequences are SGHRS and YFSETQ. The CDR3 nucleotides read TGCGCCAGCAGTTTCGACAGTTATAATTCACCCCTCCACTTT. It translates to CASSFDSYNSPLHF.

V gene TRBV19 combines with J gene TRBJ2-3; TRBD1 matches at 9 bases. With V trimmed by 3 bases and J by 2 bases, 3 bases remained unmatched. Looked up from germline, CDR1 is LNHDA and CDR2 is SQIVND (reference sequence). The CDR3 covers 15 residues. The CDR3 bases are TGTGCCAGTAGTATGGGACAGGGACACACAGATACGCAGTATTTT. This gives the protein CASSMGQGHTDTQYF.

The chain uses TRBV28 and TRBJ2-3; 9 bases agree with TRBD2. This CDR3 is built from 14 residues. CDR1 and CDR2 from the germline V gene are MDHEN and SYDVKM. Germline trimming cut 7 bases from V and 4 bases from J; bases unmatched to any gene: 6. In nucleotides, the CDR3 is TGTGCCAGCACTGAGCGGGAGGTCCCAGATACGCAGTATTTT. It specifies CASTEREVPDTQYF.

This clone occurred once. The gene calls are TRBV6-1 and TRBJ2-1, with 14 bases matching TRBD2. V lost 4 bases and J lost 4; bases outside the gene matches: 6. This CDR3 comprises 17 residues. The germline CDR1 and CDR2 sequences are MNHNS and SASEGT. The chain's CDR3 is CASSAPTSGGVYNEQFF. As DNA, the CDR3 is TGTGCCAGCAGTGCCCCGACTAGCGGGGGGGTTTACAATGAGCAGTTCTTC.

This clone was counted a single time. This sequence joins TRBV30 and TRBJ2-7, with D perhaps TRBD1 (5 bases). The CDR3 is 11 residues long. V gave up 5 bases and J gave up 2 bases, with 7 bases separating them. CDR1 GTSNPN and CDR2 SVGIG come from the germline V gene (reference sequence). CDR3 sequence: CAWLTAYEQYF. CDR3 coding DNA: TGTGCCTGGCTGACAGCCTACGAGCAGTACTTC. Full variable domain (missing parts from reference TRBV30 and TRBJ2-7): SQTIHQWPATLVQPVGSPLSLECTVEGTSNPNLYWYRQAAGRGLQLLFYSVGIGQISSEVPQNLSASRPQDRQFILSSKKLLLSDSGFYLCAWLTAYEQYFGPGTRLTVT.

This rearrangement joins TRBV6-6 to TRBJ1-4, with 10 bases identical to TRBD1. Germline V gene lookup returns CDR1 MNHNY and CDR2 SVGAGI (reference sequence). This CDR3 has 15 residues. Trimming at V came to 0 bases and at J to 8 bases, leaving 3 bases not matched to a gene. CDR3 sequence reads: CASSYSDRGQEKLFF. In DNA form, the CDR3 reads TGTGCCAGCAGTTACTCAGACAGGGGGCAGGAAAAACTGTTTTTT.

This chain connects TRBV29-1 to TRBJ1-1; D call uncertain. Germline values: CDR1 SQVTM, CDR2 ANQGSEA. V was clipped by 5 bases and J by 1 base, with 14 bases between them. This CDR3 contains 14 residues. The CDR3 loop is CSVTGLARNTEAFF. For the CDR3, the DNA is TGCAGCGTTACCGGCCTAGCCCGGAACACTGAAGCTTTCTTT. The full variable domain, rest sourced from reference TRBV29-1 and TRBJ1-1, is SAVISQKPSRDICQRGTSLTIQCQVDSQVTMMFWYRQQPGQSLTLIATANQGSEATYESGFVIDKFPISRPNLTFSTLTVSNMSPEDSSIYLCSVTGLARNTEAFFGQGTRLTVV.

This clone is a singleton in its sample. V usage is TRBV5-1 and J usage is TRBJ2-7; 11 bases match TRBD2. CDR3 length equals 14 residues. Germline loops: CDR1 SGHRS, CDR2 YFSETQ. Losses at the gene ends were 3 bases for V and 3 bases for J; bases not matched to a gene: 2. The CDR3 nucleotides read TGCGCCAGCAGCTCGACTAGCGGGGTCTACGAGCAGTACTTC. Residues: CASSSTSGVYEQYF.

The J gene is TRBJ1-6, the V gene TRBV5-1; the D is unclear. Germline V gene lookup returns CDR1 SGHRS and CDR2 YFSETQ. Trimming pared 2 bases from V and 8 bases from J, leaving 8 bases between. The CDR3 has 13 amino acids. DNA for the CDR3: TGCGCCAGCAGCTTTGGTTACTATTCACCCCTCCACTTT. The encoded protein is CASSFGYYSPLHF.

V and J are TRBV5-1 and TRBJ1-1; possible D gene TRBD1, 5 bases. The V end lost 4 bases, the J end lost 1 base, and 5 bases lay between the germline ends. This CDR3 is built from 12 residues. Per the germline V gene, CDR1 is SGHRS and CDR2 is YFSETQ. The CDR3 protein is CASSQGNTEAFF. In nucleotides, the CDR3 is TGCGCCAGCAGCCAGGGGAACACTGAAGCTTTCTTT.

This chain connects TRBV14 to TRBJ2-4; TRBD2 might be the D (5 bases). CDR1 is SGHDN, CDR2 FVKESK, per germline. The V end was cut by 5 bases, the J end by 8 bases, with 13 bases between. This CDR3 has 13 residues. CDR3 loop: CASSVRVRDIQYF. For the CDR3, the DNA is TGTGCCAGCAGCGTCCGGGTGAGGGACATTCAGTACTTC. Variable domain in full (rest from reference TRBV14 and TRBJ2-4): EAGVTQFPSHSVIEKGQTVTLRCDPISGHDNLYWYRRVMGKEIKFLLHFVKESKQDESGMPNNRFLAERTGGTYSTLKVQPAELEDSGVYFCASSVRVRDIQYFGAGTRLSVL.

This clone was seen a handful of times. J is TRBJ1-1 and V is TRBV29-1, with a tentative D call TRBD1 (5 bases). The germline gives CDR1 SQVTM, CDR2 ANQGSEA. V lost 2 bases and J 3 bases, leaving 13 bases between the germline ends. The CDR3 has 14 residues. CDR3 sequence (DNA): TGCAGCGTTGAATCGGGGGAGGGGTACACTGAAGCTTTCTTT. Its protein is CSVESGEGYTEAFF.

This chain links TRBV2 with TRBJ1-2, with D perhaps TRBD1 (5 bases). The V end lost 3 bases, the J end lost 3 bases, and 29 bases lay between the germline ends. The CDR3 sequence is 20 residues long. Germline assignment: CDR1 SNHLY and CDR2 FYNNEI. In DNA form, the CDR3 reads TGTGCCAGCAGTGAGGGGCCCGGGTGGCTAATACTCGAGAGGTACTATGGCTACACCTTC. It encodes CASSEGPGWLILERYYGYTF. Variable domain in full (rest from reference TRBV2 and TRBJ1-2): EPEVTQTPSHQVTQMGQEVILRCVPISNHLYFYWYRQILGQKVEFLVSFYNNEISEKSEIFDDQFSVERPDGSNFTLKIRSTKLEDSAMYFCASSEGPGWLILERYYGYTFGSGTRLTVV.

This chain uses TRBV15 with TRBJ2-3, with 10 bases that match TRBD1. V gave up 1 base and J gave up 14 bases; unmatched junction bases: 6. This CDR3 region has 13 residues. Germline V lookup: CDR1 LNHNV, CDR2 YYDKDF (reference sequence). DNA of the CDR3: TGTGCCACCAGCAGAGCTCCACGGGACAGGGGGTATTTT. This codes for CATSRAPRDRGYF.

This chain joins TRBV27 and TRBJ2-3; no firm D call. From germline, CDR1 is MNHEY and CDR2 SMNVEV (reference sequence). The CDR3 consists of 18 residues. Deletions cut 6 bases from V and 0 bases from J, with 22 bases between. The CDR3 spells CASSKRTLRLVSTDTQYF. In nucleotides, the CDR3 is TGTGCCAGCAGCAAGCGTACCCTACGCTTGGTTAGCACAGATACGCAGTATTTT.

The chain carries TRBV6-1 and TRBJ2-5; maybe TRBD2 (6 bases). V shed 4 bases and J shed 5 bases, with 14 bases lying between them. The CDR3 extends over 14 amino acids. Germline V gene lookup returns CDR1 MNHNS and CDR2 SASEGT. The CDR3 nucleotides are TGTGCCAGCAGTGTTACCCTAGGGAGGGAGACCCAGTACTTC. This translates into CASSVTLGRETQYF.

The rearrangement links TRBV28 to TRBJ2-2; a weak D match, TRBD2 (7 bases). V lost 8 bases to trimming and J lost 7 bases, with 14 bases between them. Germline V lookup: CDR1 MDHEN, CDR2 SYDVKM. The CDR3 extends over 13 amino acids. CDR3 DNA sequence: TGTGCCAGCCGGGGGGCCTCGGGCGGGGAGCTGTTTTTT. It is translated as CASRGASGGELFF.

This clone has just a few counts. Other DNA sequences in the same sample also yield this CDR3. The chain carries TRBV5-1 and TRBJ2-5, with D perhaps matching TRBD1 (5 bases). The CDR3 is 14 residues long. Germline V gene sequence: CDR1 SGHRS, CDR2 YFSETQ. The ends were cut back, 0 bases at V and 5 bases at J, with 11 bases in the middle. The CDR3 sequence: CASSLEGAGETQYF. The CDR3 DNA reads TGCGCCAGCAGCTTGGAAGGGGCCGGGGAGACCCAGTACTTC.

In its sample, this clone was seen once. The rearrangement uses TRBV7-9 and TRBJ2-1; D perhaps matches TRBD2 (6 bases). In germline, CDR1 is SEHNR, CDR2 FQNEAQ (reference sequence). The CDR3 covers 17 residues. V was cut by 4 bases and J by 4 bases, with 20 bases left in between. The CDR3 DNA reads TGTGCCAGCAGCTCACGGGTGGGGGGAAGGCTTTACAATGAGCAGTTCTTC. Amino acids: CASSSRVGGRLYNEQFF.

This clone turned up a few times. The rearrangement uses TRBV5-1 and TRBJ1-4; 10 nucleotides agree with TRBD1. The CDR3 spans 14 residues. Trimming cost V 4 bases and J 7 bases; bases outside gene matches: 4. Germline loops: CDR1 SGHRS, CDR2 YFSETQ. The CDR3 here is CASSLDRGVEKLFF. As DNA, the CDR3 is TGCGCCAGCAGCCTGGACAGGGGGGTTGAAAAACTGTTTTTT.

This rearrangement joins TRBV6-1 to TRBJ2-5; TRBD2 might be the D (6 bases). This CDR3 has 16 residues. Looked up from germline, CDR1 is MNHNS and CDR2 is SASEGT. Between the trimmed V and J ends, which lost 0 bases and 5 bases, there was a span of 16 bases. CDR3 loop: CASSEAEYAGLETQYF. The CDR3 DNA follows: TGTGCCAGCAGTGAAGCCGAGTACGCGGGGTTGGAGACCCAGTACTTC.

The CDR3 DNA is TGTGCCAGCAGCCTCGAACAGGGGGCCCATAATGAAAAACTGTTTTTT. It specifies CASSLEQGAHNEKLFF. The chain joins TRBV7-8 to TRBJ1-4; 9 bases fit TRBD1. The CDR3 is 16 amino acids. The V segment lost 5 bases and the J segment 4 bases; nucleotides outside the gene matches: 8. Germline CDR1 and CDR2: SGHVS and FQNEAQ. Full variable domain (remainder filled in from reference TRBV7-8 and TRBJ1-4): GAGVSQSPRYKVAKRGQDVALRCDPISGHVSLFWYQQALGQGPEFLTYFQNEAQLDKSGLPSDRFFAERPEGSVSTLKIQRTQQEDSAVYLCASSLEQGAHNEKLFFGSGTQLSVL.

CDR3 amino acids: CASKDPGLAETQYF. In nucleotides, the CDR3 is TGTGCCAGCAAGGATCCAGGGCTGGCAGAGACCCAGTACTTC. The genes are TRBV6-1 and TRBJ2-5, with TRBD1 as a possible D gene (5 bases). CDR1 is MNHNS, CDR2 SASEGT, per germline. The CDR3 covers 14 residues. With 7 bases removed from V and 4 bases from J, the gap between germline ends came to 16 bases.

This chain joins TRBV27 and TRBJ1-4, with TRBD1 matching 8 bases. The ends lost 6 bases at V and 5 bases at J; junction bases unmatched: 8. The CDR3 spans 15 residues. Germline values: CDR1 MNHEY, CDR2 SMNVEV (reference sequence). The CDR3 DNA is TGTGCCAGCAGACCCTTGGACAGGGCAAATGAAAAACTGTTTTTT. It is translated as CASRPLDRANEKLFF.

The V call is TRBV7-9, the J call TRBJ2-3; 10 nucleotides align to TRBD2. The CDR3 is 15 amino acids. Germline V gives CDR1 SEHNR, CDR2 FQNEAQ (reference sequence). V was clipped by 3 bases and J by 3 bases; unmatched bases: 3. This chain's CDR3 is CASSLASGGTDTQYF. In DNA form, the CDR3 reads TGTGCCAGCAGCTTGGCTAGCGGGGGAACAGATACGCAGTATTTT.